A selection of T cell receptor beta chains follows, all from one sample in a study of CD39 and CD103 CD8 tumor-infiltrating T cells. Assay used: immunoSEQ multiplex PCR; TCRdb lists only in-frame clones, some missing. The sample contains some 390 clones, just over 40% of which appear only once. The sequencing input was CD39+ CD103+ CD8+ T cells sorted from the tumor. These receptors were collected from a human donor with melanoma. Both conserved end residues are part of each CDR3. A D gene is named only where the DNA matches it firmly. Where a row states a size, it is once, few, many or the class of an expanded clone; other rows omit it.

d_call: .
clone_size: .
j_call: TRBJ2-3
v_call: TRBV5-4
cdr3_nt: TGTGCCAGCAGCTTCCCTAAATCTATCACAGATACGCAGTATTTT
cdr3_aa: CASSFPKSITDTQYF

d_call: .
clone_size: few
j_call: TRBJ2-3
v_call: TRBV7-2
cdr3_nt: TGTGCCAGCAGCTCAACGGGGCAAGATACGCAGTATTTT
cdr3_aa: CASSSTGQDTQYF

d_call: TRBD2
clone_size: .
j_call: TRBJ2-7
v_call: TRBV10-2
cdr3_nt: TGCGCCAGCAGTATCAGCGGGGTGCAGTACTTC
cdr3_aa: CASSISGVQYF

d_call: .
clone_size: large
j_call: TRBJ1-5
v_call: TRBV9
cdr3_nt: TGTGCCAGCAGCGTAGGAGGCCCGGGACAGCCCCAGCATTTT
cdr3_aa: CASSVGGPGQPQHF

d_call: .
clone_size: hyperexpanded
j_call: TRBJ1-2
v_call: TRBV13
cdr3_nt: TGTGCCAGCAGCCTGGGGGGGTCCACTAACTATGGCTACACCTTC
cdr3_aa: CASSLGGSTNYGYTF

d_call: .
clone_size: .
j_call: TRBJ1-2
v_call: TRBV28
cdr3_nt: TGTGCCAGCAGTTTTCTTTCGACAGCTCAAGGCTACACCTTC
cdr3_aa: CASSFLSTAQGYTF

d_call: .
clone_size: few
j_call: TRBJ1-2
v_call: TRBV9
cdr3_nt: TGTGCCAGCAGCCTGGGGGGGTCCACTAACTATGGCTACACCTTC
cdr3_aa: CASSLGGSTNYGYTF

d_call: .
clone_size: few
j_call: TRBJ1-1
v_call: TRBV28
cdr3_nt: TGTGCCAGCAGCCCCTTGGGGGGCACTGAAGCTTTCTTT
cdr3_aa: CASSPLGGTEAFF

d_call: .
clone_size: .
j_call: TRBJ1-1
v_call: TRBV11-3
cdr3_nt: TGTGCCAGCAGCCCCTTGGGGGGCACTGAAGCTTTCTTT
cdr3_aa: CASSPLGGTEAFF

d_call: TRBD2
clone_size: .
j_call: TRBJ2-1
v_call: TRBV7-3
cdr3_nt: TGTGCCAGCAACCAACGCGATAGCGGGAGGTTCAATGAGCAGTTCTTC
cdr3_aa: CASNQRDSGRFNEQFF

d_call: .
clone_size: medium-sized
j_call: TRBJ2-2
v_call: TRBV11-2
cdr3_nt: TGTGCCAGCAGCCCCACACTCCACCCCGGGGAGCTGTTTTTT
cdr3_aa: CASSPTLHPGELFF

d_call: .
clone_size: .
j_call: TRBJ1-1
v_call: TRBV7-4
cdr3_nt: TGTGCCAGCAGCCCCTTGGGGGGCACTGAAGCTTTCTTT
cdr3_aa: CASSPLGGTEAFF

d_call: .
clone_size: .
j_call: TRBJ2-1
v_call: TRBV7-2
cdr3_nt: TGTGCCAGCAGCGCCCCCGGAGGGGCCCCTACTGAGCAGTTCTTC
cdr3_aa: CASSAPGGAPTEQFF

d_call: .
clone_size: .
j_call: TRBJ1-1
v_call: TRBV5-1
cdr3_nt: TGCGCCAGCAGCTTGAAGCAGGGAGGAACTGAAGCTTTCTTT
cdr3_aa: CASSLKQGGTEAFF

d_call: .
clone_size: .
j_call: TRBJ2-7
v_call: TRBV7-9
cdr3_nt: TGTGCCAGCAGCTTATCAATCTACGAGCAGTACTTC
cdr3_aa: CASSLSIYEQYF

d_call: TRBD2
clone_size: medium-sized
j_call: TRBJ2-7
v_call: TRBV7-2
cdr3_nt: TGTGCCAGCAGCCTCACTTGGGCTAGCGGGAGCTCCTACGAGCAGTACTTC
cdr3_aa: CASSLTWASGSSYEQYF

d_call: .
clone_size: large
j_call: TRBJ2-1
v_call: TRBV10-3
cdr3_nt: TGTGCCATCAGTGAGTCGGGGGGAGGCGTATACAATGAGCAGTTCTTC
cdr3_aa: CAISESGGGVYNEQFF

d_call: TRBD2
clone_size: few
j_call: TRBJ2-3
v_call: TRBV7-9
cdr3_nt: TGTGCCAGCAGCTTAGTAGCGGGGGATACAGATACGCAGTATTTT
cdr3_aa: CASSLVAGDTDTQYF

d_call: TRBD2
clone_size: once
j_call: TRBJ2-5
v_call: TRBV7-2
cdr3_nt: TGTGCCAGCAGCTACGGGACTAGCGCGTCAAGGGAGACCCAGTACTTC
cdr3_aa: CASSYGTSASRETQYF

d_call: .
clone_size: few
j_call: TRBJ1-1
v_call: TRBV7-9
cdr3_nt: TGTGCCAGCAGCCCCTTGGGGGGCACTGAAGCTTTCTTT
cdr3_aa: CASSPLGGTEAFF

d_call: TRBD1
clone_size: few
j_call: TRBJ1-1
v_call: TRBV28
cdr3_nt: TGTGCCAGCAGCTTGGAATGGGGACAGTCGAACACTGAAGCTTTCTTT
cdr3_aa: CASSLEWGQSNTEAFF

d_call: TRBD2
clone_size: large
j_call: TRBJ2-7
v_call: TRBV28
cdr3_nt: TGTGCCAGTGGACTAGCGGGAGGAGGGGCCTACGAGCAGTACTTC
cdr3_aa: CASGLAGGGAYEQYF

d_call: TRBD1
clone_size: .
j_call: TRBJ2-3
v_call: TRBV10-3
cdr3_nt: TGTGCCAGCAGTTACGGGACAGGGTCTCCAGATACGCAGTATTTT
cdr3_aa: CASSYGTGSPDTQYF

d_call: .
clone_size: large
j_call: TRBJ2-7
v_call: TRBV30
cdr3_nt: TGTGCCTGGAGTACTACAGGACCCTACGAGCAGTACTTC
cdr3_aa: CAWSTTGPYEQYF

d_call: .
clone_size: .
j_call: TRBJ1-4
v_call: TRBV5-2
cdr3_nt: TGCGCCAGCAGCCGGGGGACAGGGGGTAGTAATGAAAAACTGTTTTTT
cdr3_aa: CASSRGTGGSNEKLFF

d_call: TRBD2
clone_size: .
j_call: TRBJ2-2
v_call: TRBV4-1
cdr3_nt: TGTGCCAGCAGCTCAACTAGCGGGAGTGGCGGGGAGCTGTTTTTT
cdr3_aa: CASSSTSGSGGELFF

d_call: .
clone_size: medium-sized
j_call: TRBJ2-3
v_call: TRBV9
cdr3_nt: TGTGCCAGCAGCGTAGAGGGCTCCACAGATACGCAGTATTTT
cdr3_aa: CASSVEGSTDTQYF

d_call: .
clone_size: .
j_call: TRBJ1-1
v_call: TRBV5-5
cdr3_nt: TGTGCCAGCAGCTTGGTCAGGGGTGGCACTGAAGCTTTCTTT
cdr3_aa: CASSLVRGGTEAFF

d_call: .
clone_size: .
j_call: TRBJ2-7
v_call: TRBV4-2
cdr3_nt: TGTGCCAGCAGCTTATCAATCTACGAGCAGTACTTC
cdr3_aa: CASSLSIYEQYF

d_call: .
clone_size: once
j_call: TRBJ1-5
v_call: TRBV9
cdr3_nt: TGTGCCAGCAGCTTAGGGCCAGGGTACAGTCAGCCCCAGCATTTT
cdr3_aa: CASSLGPGYSQPQHF

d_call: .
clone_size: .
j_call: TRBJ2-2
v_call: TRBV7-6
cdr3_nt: TGTGCCAGCAGCTTGGCCCCCGCCACAGGGGAGCTGTTTTTT
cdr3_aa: CASSLAPATGELFF

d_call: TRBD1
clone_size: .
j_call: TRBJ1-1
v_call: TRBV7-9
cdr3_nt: TGTGCCAGCAGCTTGGAATGGGGACAGTCGAACACTGAAGCTTTCTTT
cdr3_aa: CASSLEWGQSNTEAFF

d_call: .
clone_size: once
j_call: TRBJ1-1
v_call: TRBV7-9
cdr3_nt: TGTGCCAGCAGCTTAGAGTCCTGGGAAGCTTTCTTT
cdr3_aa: CASSLESWEAFF

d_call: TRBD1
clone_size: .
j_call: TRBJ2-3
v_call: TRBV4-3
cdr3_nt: TGCGCCAGCAGCTCGTCGCCGGGGACAGGGCCAGATACGCAGTATTTT
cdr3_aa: CASSSSPGTGPDTQYF

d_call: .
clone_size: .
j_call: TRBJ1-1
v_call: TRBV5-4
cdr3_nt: TGTGCCAGCCTGTTGGGGCTCGGCACTGAAGCTTTCTTT
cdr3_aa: CASLLGLGTEAFF

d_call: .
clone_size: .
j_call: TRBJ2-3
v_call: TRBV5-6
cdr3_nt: TGTGCCAGCAGCTCAACGGGGCAAGATACGCAGTATTTT
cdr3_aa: CASSSTGQDTQYF

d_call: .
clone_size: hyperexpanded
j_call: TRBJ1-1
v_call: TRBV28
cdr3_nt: TGTGCCAGCAGTTTTTATCGAGACAGGTTTAGAGGAGCTTTCTTT
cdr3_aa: CASSFYRDRFRGAFF

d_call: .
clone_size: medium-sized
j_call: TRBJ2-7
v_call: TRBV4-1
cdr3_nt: TGCGCCAGCAGCGAAGGGCTAGCGCCCGCCTACGAGCAGTACTTC
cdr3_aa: CASSEGLAPAYEQYF

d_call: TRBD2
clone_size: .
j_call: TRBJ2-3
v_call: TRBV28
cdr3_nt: TGTGCCAGCAGTTTTCTAGCGGGCACAGATACGCAGTATTTT
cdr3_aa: CASSFLAGTDTQYF

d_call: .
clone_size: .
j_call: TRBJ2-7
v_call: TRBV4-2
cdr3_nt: TGTGCCAGCAGCCCCCCACTAGCCCCCAATTCCCCCTACGAGCAGTACTTC
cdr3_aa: CASSPPLAPNSPYEQYF

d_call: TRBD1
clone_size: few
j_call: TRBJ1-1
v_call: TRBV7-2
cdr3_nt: TGTGCCAGCAGCTTGGAATGGGGACAGTCGAACACTGAAGCTTTCTTT
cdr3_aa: CASSLEWGQSNTEAFF

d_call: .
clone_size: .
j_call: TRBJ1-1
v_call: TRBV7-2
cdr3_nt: TGTGCCAGCAGTCTGAGTCAGGGAACTGAAGCTTTCTTT
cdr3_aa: CASSLSQGTEAFF

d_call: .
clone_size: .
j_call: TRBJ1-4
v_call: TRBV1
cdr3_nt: TGCACCAGCAGCCAAGATTTACAGAGATTTGAAAAACTGTTTTTT
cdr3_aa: CTSSQDLQRFEKLFF

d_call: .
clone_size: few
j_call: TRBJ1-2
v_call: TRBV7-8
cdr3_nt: TGTGCCAGCAGCTCAGCGGCCGGCGGCTACACCTTC
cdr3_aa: CASSSAAGGYTF

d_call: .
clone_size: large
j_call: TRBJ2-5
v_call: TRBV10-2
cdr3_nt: TGCGCCAGCAAAGGCCTGCAAGAGACCCAGTACTTC
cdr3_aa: CASKGLQETQYF

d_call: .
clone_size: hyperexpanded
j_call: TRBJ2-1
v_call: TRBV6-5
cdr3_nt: TGTGCCAGCAGTCCTGAGGATCTGAATGAGCAGTTCTTC
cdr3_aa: CASSPEDLNEQFF

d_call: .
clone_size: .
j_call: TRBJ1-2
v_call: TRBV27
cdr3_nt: TGTGCCAGCAGTCCCTACTATTTGACGGGAAACTATGGCTACACCTTC
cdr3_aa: CASSPYYLTGNYGYTF

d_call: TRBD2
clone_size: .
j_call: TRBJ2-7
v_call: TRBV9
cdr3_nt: TGTGCCAGCAGCTCGGGGGGGAGGGGAAGGGTAGAGCAGTACTTC
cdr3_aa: CASSSGGRGRVEQYF

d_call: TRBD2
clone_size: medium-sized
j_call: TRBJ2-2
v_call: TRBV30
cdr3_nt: TGTGCCTGGGCGGGACTATTCACCGGGGAGCTGTTTTTT
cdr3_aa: CAWAGLFTGELFF

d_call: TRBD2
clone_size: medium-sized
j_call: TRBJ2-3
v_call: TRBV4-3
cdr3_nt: TGCGCCAGCAGCCAAGACCGACTAGCGGGGAACACAGATACGCAGTATTTT
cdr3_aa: CASSQDRLAGNTDTQYF

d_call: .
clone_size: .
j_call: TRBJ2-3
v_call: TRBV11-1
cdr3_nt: TGTGCCAGCAGCTTCCCTAAATCTATCACAGATACGCAGTATTTT
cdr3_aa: CASSFPKSITDTQYF

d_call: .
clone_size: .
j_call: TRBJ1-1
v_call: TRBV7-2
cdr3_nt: TGTGCCAGCAGCCCTATTACAGGGATTGCTGAAGCTTTCTTT
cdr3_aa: CASSPITGIAEAFF